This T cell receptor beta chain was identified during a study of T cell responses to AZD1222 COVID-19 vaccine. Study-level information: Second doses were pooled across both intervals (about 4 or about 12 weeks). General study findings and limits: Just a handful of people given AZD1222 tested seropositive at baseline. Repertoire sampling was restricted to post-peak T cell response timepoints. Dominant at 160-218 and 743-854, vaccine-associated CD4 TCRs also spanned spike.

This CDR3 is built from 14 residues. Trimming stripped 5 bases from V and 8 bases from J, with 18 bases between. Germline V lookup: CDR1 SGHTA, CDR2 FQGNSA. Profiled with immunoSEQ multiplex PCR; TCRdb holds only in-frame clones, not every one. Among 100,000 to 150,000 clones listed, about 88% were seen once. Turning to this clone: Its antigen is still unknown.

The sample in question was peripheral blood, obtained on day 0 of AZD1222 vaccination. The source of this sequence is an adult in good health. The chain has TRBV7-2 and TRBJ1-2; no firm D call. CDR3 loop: CASSPGSWGDGYTF. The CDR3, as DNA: TGTGCCAGCAGCCCTGGGTCGTGGGGAGACGGCTACACCTTC.